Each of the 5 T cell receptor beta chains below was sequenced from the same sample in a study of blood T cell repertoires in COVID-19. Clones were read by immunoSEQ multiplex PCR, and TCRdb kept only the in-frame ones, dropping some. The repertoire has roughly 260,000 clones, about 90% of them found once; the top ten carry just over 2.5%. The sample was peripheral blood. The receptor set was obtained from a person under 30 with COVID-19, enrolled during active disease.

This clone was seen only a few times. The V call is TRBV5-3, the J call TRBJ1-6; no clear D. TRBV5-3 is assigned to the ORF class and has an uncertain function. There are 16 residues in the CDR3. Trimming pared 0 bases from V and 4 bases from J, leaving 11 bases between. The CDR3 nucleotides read TGTGCCAGAAGCTTGGCCTTGTCCGTATATAATTCACCCCTCCACTTT. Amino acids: CARSLALSVYNSPLHF.

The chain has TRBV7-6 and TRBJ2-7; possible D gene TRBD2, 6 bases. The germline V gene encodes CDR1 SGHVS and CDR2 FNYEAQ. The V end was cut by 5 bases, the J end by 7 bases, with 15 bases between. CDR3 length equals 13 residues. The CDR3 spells CASSQGTEGEQYF. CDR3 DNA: TGTGCCAGCAGCCAAGGGACGGAGGGGGAGCAGTACTTC.

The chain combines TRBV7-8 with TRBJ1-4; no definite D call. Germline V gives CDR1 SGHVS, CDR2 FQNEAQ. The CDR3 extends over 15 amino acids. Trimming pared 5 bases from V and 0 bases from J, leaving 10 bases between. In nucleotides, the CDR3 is TGTGCCAGCAGCCTGGACTTCACAACTAATGAAAAACTGTTTTTT. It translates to CASSLDFTTNEKLFF.

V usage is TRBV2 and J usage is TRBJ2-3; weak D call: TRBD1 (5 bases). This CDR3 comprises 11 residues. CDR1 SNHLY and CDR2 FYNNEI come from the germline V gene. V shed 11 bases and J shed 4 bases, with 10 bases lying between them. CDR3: CACKGADTQYF. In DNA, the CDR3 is TGTGCCTGTAAAGGGGCAGATACGCAGTATTTT.

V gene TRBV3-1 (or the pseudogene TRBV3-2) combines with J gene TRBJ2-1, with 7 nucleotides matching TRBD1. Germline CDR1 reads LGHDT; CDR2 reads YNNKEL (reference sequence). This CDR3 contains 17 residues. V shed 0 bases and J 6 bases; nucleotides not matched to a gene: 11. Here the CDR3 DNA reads TGTGCCAGCAGCCAAGACCGACAGGGTCGACGAAGCAATGAGCAGTTCTTC. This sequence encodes CASSQDRQGRRSNEQFF.